These 17 T cell receptor beta chains were all obtained from the same sample, sequenced in a study of early T cells in non-severe SARS-CoV-2 infection (dated by TCRdb to the early 2020s). Receptor libraries were prepared by 5' RACE. TCRdb names NextSeq 500 as the instrument used. Using fastp trimming at Q25 and MiXCR clonotype assembly, TCRdb reanalyzed the public sequencing data and kept in-frame beta chains. Identical CDR3 proteins give one entry, which carries the most common genes and DNA. The sample table contains roughly 29,000 distinct CDR3 sequences; only one count was recorded for around 6.1% of them. The leading ten clones occupy 34% of the sample. The sample here was whole blood, taken at baseline. The receptor source for this set is an adult who was a healthcare worker with PCR-confirmed SARS-CoV-2 infection or an uninfected control (not recorded which).

The V call is TRBV7-2, the J call TRBJ1-1; the D gene is possibly TRBD1 (5 bases). V lost 5 bases and J 0 bases, leaving 13 bases between the germline ends. This CDR3 contains 15 residues. Per the germline V gene, CDR1 is SGHTA and CDR2 is FQGNSA. The CDR3 DNA reads TGTGCCAGCAGCCGCCGACAGCTAATGAACACTGAAGCTTTCTTT. Protein: CASSRRQLMNTEAFF.

There are many counts of this clonotype. CDR3 coding DNA: TGTGCCAGCAGTGAGGGACAGGCAGACTATAATTCACCCCTCCACTTT. Translation gives CASSEGQADYNSPLHF. This rearrangement joins TRBV25-1 to TRBJ1-6; 8 bases match TRBD1. This CDR3 region has 16 residues. With 3 bases clipped from V and 3 bases from J, the junction kept 4 bases outside the gene matches. From germline, CDR1 is MGHDK and CDR2 SYGVNS.

This clonotype was counted many times. J is TRBJ2-5 and V is TRBV5-1; possibly TRBD1 for D (6 bases). Germline CDR1 SGHRS, CDR2 YFSETQ. The ends were cut back, 0 bases at V and 4 bases at J, with 10 bases in the middle. The CDR3 contains 14 residues. CDR3 in DNA: TGCGCCAGCAGCTTGGTCCAGGGGAGAGAGACCCAGTACTTC. Protein sequence: CASSLVQGRETQYF.

Ten or more counts support this clonotype. The chain carries TRBV9 and TRBJ2-2; D unresolved. This CDR3 comprises 15 residues. V dropped 4 bases and J dropped 4 bases, with 14 bases sitting between them. CDR1 and CDR2 (germline): SGDLS, YYNGEE. CDR3 region: CASSSQSASTGELFF. CDR3 in DNA: TGTGCCAGCAGCTCCCAATCAGCCAGCACCGGGGAGCTGTTTTTT.

This clonotype was seen more than once but under ten times. The chain uses TRBV5-1 and TRBJ2-1; TRBD2 aligns across 7 bases. The CDR3 extends over 15 amino acids. Looked up from germline, CDR1 is SGHRS and CDR2 is YFSETQ. V shed 0 bases, J shed 5 bases, and the junction held 5 bases outside the gene matches. CDR3 sequence reads: CASSLGSGADNEQFF. CDR3 DNA sequence: TGCGCCAGCAGCTTGGGCAGCGGGGCCGACAATGAGCAGTTCTTC.

The chain recombines TRBV13 with TRBJ2-1; 7 bases map to TRBD2. CDR3 length: 14 amino acids. Germline trimming cut 3 bases from V and 5 bases from J; bases unmatched to any gene: 4. Per the germline V gene, CDR1 is PRHDT and CDR2 is FYEKMQ (reference sequence). The CDR3 nucleotides are TGTGCCAGCAGCTTGCGGGAGACCGACAATGAGCAGTTCTTC. Encoded protein: CASSLRETDNEQFF.

The chain combines TRBV7-2 with TRBJ2-1; 7 bases map to TRBD2. Germline V gene lookup returns CDR1 SGHTA and CDR2 FQGNSA. J was trimmed by 0 bases and V by 5 bases; bases with no gene match: 4. CDR3 size: 15 residues. The DNA for the CDR3 is TGTGCCAGCAGCCAGCGGACTAGCTCCTACAATGAGCAGTTCTTC. It yields the protein CASSQRTSSYNEQFF. Using reference TRBV7-2 and TRBJ2-1 for the parts outside the CDR3, the full variable domain is GAGVSQSPSNKVTEKGKDVELRCDPISGHTALYWYRQSLGQGLEFLIYFQGNSAPDKSGLPSDRFSAERTGGSVSTLTIQRTQQEDSAVYLCASSQRTSSYNEQFFGPGTRLTVL.

By sample fraction, this clonotype is medium-sized. The V call is TRBV5-4, the J call TRBJ2-3, with 12 nucleotides matching TRBD2. The germline V gene encodes CDR1 SGHNT and CDR2 YYREEE (reference sequence). V shed 4 bases, J shed 2 bases, and the junction held 5 bases outside the gene matches. The CDR3 loop spans 16 amino acids. Here the CDR3 reads CASSPLAGGATDTQYF. The CDR3 DNA follows: TGTGCCAGCAGCCCTCTAGCGGGGGGGGCCACAGATACGCAGTATTTT.

Ten or more counts support this clonotype. The V and J genes are TRBV4-2 and TRBJ1-2; weak D call: TRBD1 (5 bases). The germline V gene encodes CDR1 LGHNA and CDR2 YNFKEQ. There are 17 residues in the CDR3. Trimming removed 8 bases at V and 6 bases at J, with 28 bases between. The CDR3 loop reads CASLPNPYNSGGDGYTF. CDR3 bases: TGTGCCAGCCTTCCCAACCCCTACAATTCTGGAGGGGATGGCTACACCTTC.

This clonotype came up many times. The chain recombines TRBV9 with TRBJ1-6; 7 bases align to TRBD1. CDR1 SGDLS and CDR2 YYNGEE come from the germline V gene. V was clipped by 3 bases and J by 9 bases; unmatched bases: 3. The CDR3 has 13 amino acids. In DNA form, the CDR3 reads TGTGCCAGCAGCGCGACAGGGAGTTCACCCCTCCACTTT. Amino acids: CASSATGSSPLHF.

Judged by abundance, this clonotype is large (0.1 to 1%). This chain joins TRBV20-1 and TRBJ2-7; possible D gene TRBD2, 6 bases. V was shortened by 3 bases and J by 7 bases, with 13 bases between the two germline ends. CDR1 is DFQATT and CDR2 is SNEGSKA in the germline V gene (reference sequence). The CDR3 consists of 12 residues. In DNA form, the CDR3 reads TGCAGTGCTAGCCGGGAGAAGGATGAGCAGTACTTC. It encodes CSASREKDEQYF.

There are many counts of this clonotype. The chain combines TRBV7-9 with TRBJ2-3; D is perhaps TRBD2 (6 bases). Germline CDR1 SEHNR, CDR2 FQNEAQ (reference sequence). There are 14 residues in the CDR3. Trimming took 5 bases from V and 8 from J, leaving 17 bases between them. CDR3: CASSLLGAEGTQYF. The CDR3 bases are TGTGCCAGCAGCCTACTCGGTGCGGAGGGTACGCAGTATTTT.

At least ten counts were recorded for this clonotype. The chain couples TRBV18 to TRBJ2-3; D is uncertain. Trimming left V 6 bases short and J 0 bases short, with 7 bases between. The CDR3 totals 13 residues. Germline V CDR1 and CDR2: KGHSH, LQKENI. The CDR3 loop reads CASSAASTDTQYF. In DNA form, the CDR3 reads TGTGCCAGCTCGGCGGCAAGCACAGATACGCAGTATTTT.

This clonotype occurred many times. The CDR3 DNA is TGTGCCATACCGCGGGAGCCCGCGAACACCGGGGAGCTGTTTTTT. It specifies CAIPREPANTGELFF. The chain is built from TRBV10-3 and TRBJ2-2; the match to TRBD2 covers 7 bases. This CDR3 has 15 residues. In germline, CDR1 is ENHRY, CDR2 SYGVKD. Germline trimming cut 9 bases from V and 0 bases from J; bases unmatched to any gene: 7.

This clonotype was recorded at least ten times. The genes are TRBV18 and TRBJ2-1, with TRBD1 identical over 7 bases. J gave up 6 bases and V 0 bases, and 2 bases lay outside the gene matches. Germline V gives CDR1 KGHSH, CDR2 LQKENI. This CDR3 contains 14 residues. The CDR3 loop reads CASSPPNRGNEQFF. The DNA for the CDR3 is TGTGCCAGCTCACCACCGAACAGGGGCAATGAGCAGTTCTTC.

This clonotype came up many times. V is TRBV19 and J is TRBJ1-5; perhaps TRBD1 as D (5 bases). Deletions cut 2 bases from V and 7 bases from J, with 9 bases between. Germline V gene sequence: CDR1 LNHDA, CDR2 SQIVND (reference sequence). This CDR3 comprises 13 residues. The CDR3 loop reads CASSIRRGQPQHF. As DNA, the CDR3 is TGTGCCAGTAGTATACGAAGGGGCCAGCCCCAGCATTTT. The full variable domain, its missing parts supplied by reference TRBV19 and TRBJ1-5, is DGGITQSPKYLFRKEGQNVTLSCEQNLNHDAMYWYRQDPGQGLRLIYYSQIVNDFQKGDIAEGYSVSREKKESFPLTVTSAQKNPTAFYLCASSIRRGQPQHFGDGTRLSIL.

The chain recombines TRBV6-4 with TRBJ2-1, with 9 bases lining up with TRBD1. The CDR3 covers 15 residues. V dropped 6 bases and J dropped 2; count of bases not matched to a gene: 5. Germline CDR1 reads MRHNA; CDR2 reads SNTAGT. In DNA form, the CDR3 reads TGTGCCAGCAGCGAGGGACAGGGCCCCTACAATGAGCAGTTCTTC. Translation gives CASSEGQGPYNEQFF.